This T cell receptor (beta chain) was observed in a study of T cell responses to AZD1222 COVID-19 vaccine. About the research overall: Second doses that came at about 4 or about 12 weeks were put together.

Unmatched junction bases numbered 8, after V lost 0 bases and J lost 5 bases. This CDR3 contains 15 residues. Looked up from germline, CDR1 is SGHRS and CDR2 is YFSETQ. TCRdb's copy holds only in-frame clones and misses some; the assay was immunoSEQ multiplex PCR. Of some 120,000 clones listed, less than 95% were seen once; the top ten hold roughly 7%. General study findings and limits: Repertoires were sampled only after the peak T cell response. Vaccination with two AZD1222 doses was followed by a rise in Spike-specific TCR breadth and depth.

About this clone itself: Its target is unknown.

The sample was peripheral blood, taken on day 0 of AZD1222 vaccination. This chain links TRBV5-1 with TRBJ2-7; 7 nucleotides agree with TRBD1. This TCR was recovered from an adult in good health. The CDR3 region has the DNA TGCGCCAGCAGCTTGGTGGTGACAGGGTACCACGAGCAGTACTTC. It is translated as CASSLVVTGYHEQYF.